Below, 25 T cell receptor beta chains from the same sample are listed, as sequenced in a study of neurological immune-mediated disorders (dated by TCRdb to about 2019). Libraries were made using 5' RACE. Sequencing instrument: Illumina HiSeq 2500. TCRdb reanalyzed the raw reads on its own, using fastp at Q25 for trimming and MiXCR for clone calling, and kept in-frame beta chains. Entries are consolidated by CDR3 protein sequence, retaining the most common genes and DNA. The sample contains about 62,000 distinct CDR3 sequences, 3% to 4% of them found a single time. The ten largest make up roughly 2% of the sample. The sample taken for sequencing was PBMCs. These receptors all come from a woman in her fifties or sixties with multiple sclerosis.

The table lists this clonotype with a few counts. A read error is possible here, since a much larger clone lies one base away. This chain uses TRBV21-1 with TRBJ2-4; no DNA check was done on the table's D call, TRBD1. TRBV21-1 corresponds to a pseudogene. CDR3 length equals 16 residues. This CDR3 is CTSSTRQVVDKNIQYF. The CDR3 DNA reads as TGTACCAGCAGCACCCGACAGGTCGTGGACAAAAACATTCAGTACTTC.

Many counts were recorded for this clonotype. The V call is TRBV20-1, the J call TRBJ1-5; 7 nucleotides match TRBD1. The CDR3 spans 14 residues. With V trimmed by 3 bases and J by 6 bases, 8 bases remained unmatched. The V gene's germline CDR1 is DFQATT and CDR2 SNEGSKA (reference sequence). The CDR3, as DNA: TGCAGTGCTAGTACGACAGGGAGTCCTCAGCCCCAGCATTTT. Translated: CSASTTGSPQPQHF.

This clonotype was seen at least ten times. The chain is built from TRBV29-1 and TRBJ2-7; TRBD1 agrees at 11 bases. The CDR3 length is 13 residues. The germline CDR1 and CDR2 sequences are SQVTM and ANQGSEA. Unmatched junction bases numbered 7, after V lost 5 bases and J lost 7 bases. Here the CDR3 reads CSVLPGQGEEQYF. CDR3 nucleotide sequence: TGCAGCGTTCTCCCGGGACAGGGGGAAGAGCAGTACTTC.

This clonotype was counted only a few times. Since a much larger clone is just one base distant, this may be a read error. The V call is TRBV2, the J call TRBJ2-7; maybe TRBD2 (5 bases). Germline values: CDR1 SNHLY, CDR2 FYNNEI. The CDR3 covers 14 residues. The V end was cut by 6 bases, the J end by 2 bases, with 14 bases between. The CDR3 region has the DNA TGTGCCAGCAGACGCGGAAAGGGAGCCTACGAGCAGTACTTC. Its translation: CASRRGKGAYEQYF.

In its sample, this clonotype is medium-sized. The chain employs TRBV24-1 and TRBJ2-3, with 7 bases matching TRBD1. CDR1 is KGHDR, CDR2 SFDVKD, per germline. The V segment lost 4 bases and the J segment 8 bases; nucleotides outside the gene matches: 5. The CDR3 is 13 amino acids. As DNA, the CDR3 is TGTGCCACCAGTGACAGACAGGGCCTTACGCAGTATTTT. Its translation: CATSDRQGLTQYF.

This clonotype was counted ten times or more. V and J are TRBV20-1 and TRBJ2-7; TRBD1 matches at 9 bases. Germline V lookup: CDR1 DFQATT, CDR2 SNEGSKA (reference sequence). The V gene end was trimmed by 5 bases and the J gene end by 3 bases; junction bases not matched to a gene: 11. This CDR3 has 15 residues. The CDR3, as DNA: TGCAGTGCTCATCCGGGACAGGGTTTTGACTACGAGCAGTACTTC. It specifies CSAHPGQGFDYEQYF.

This clonotype was picked up many times. The chain recombines TRBV20-1 with TRBJ1-6; D is ambiguous. The CDR3 consists of 15 residues. The V gene lost 4 bases and the J gene lost 1 base, with 11 bases spanning the gap. Germline CDR1 and CDR2: DFQATT and SNEGSKA (reference sequence). CDR3 DNA sequence: TGCAGTGCTACGCCCGGAGGTTCCTATAATTCACCCCTCCACTTT. Translated, it gives CSATPGGSYNSPLHF.

This clonotype showed up just a few times. The J gene is TRBJ1-1, the V gene TRBV20-1; possible D gene TRBD1, 5 bases. The CDR3 covers 13 residues. Germline values: CDR1 DFQATT, CDR2 SNEGSKA (reference sequence). V was pared by 6 bases and J by 6 bases, with 17 bases between. The CDR3, as DNA: TGCAGTGCCCCGGGGGAAATGACGGCTGAAGCTTTCTTT. It encodes CSAPGEMTAEAFF.

By sample fraction, this clonotype is medium-sized. This chain connects TRBV5-1 to TRBJ2-1, with 9 bases aligning to TRBD2. V was pared by 4 bases and J by 2 bases, with 7 bases of the junction left unmatched. The germline CDR1 and CDR2 sequences are SGHRS and YFSETQ. The CDR3 sequence is 16 residues long. CDR3 loop: CASSTELAGAYNEQFF. CDR3 coding DNA: TGCGCCAGCAGCACCGAACTAGCGGGCGCCTACAATGAGCAGTTCTTC.

The table lists this clonotype with many counts. The CDR3 DNA reads TGTGCCAGCAGTGCGACAGGGTTTCGCACCGGGGAGCTGTTTTTT. This encodes CASSATGFRTGELFF. This chain links TRBV25-1 with TRBJ2-2, with 7 nucleotides matching TRBD1. The trim removed 4 bases at V and 4 bases at J, leaving 6 bases unmatched. The CDR3 covers 15 residues. Germline V CDR1 and CDR2: MGHDK, SYGVNS. Together with reference TRBV25-1 and TRBJ2-2, the CDR3 gives the full variable domain: EADIYQTPRYLVIGTGKKITLECSQTMGHDKMYWYQQDPGMELHLIHYSYGVNSTEKGDLSSESTVSRIRTEHFPLTLESARPSHTSQYLCASSATGFRTGELFFGEGSRLTVL.

This clonotype occurred a few times. This rearrangement joins TRBV5-6 to TRBJ2-1; no clear D. The CDR3 runs to 15 residues. The V end lost 2 bases, the J end lost 0 bases, and 9 bases lay between the germline ends. CDR1 and CDR2 from the germline V gene are SGHDT and YYEEEE. CDR3 loop: CASSFFISSYNEQFF. In DNA, the CDR3 is TGTGCCAGCAGCTTCTTCATCAGCTCCTACAATGAGCAGTTCTTC.

The table lists this clonotype with many counts. The chain is built from TRBV15 and TRBJ2-2; no definite D call. V was cut by 4 bases and J by 8 bases, with 8 bases left in between. This CDR3 region has 12 residues. The V gene's germline CDR1 is LNHNV and CDR2 YYDKDF (reference sequence). CDR3: CATSTPFGELFF. The CDR3 DNA reads TGTGCCACCAGCACCCCTTTTGGGGAGCTGTTTTTT.

This clonotype came up many times. This chain uses TRBV15 with TRBJ2-3; 10 bases map to TRBD2. This CDR3 spans 16 amino acids. Trimming cost V 5 bases and J 8 bases; bases outside gene matches: 13. The germline V gene has CDR1 LNHNV and CDR2 YYDKDF (reference sequence). The CDR3 reads CATSPLTSGLGSTQYF. The CDR3 region has the DNA TGTGCCACCAGCCCCTTGACTAGCGGGCTAGGTAGTACGCAGTATTTT. The whole variable domain, remainder taken from reference TRBV15 and TRBJ2-3, is DAMVIQNPRYQVTQFGKPVTLSCSQTLNHNVMYWYQQKSSQAPKLLFHYYDKDFNNEADTPDNFQSRRPNTSFCFLDIRSPGLGDTAMYLCATSPLTSGLGSTQYFGPGTRLTVL.

In its sample, this clonotype was seen many times. This chain links TRBV7-2 with TRBJ2-1; 13 bases agree with TRBD2. This CDR3 region has 18 residues. The germline gives CDR1 SGHTA, CDR2 FQGNSA. After removal of 5 bases from V and 2 bases from J, the junction contained 9 bases not matched to a gene. The CDR3: CASSRIQGLAGAYNEQFF. The CDR3 region has the DNA TGTGCCAGCAGCAGGATCCAAGGACTAGCGGGGGCCTACAATGAGCAGTTCTTC.

This clonotype was found many times. The chain has TRBV6-4 and TRBJ2-1; 12 bases agree with TRBD1. The CDR3 spans 15 residues. The germline gives CDR1 MRHNA, CDR2 SNTAGT. Germline trimming cut 0 bases from V and 8 bases from J; bases unmatched to any gene: 2. This CDR3 reads CASSDSGTGGDEQFF. The CDR3 nucleotides read TGTGCCAGCAGTGACTCGGGGACAGGGGGCGATGAGCAGTTCTTC.

This clonotype was recorded at least ten times. V is TRBV5-1 and J is TRBJ2-3; 9 nucleotides line up with TRBD2. The trim removed 0 bases at V and 0 bases at J, leaving 2 bases unmatched. CDR1 is SGHRS, CDR2 YFSETQ, per germline. The CDR3 is 16 amino acids. The CDR3 region has the DNA TGCGCCAGCAGCTTGGTCCTAGCGGGAAGCACAGATACGCAGTATTTT. Protein: CASSLVLAGSTDTQYF.

This clonotype was picked up many times. V is TRBV20-1 and J is TRBJ1-2; 8 bases align to TRBD1. The germline gives CDR1 DFQATT, CDR2 SNEGSKA (reference sequence). Trimming took 5 bases from V and 3 from J; bases not matched to a gene: 8. The CDR3 is 14 residues long. CDR3 sequence: CSALRGRQDYGYTF. The CDR3 DNA sequence: TGCAGTGCTCTCAGGGGGCGGCAGGACTATGGCTACACCTTC.

The chain employs TRBV20-1 and TRBJ2-6; D perhaps matches TRBD1 (6 bases). The V gene's germline CDR1 is DFQATT and CDR2 SNEGSKA (reference sequence). Trimming took 6 bases from V and 3 from J, leaving 12 bases between them. This CDR3 spans 14 amino acids. Here the CDR3 reads CSATPGVGANVLTF. The CDR3 region has the DNA TGCAGTGCAACCCCAGGGGTTGGGGCCAACGTCCTGACTTTC.

The sample holds many counts of this clonotype. The V gene is TRBV12-3 or TRBV12-4, the J gene TRBJ1-1, with D maybe TRBD1 (6 bases). CDR3 size: 16 residues. Deletions cut 5 bases from V and 0 bases from J, with 16 bases between. The CDR3 nucleotides are TGTGCCAGCAGTCCCCACGCAGACAGGCTGAACACTGAAGCTTTCTTT. This codes for CASSPHADRLNTEAFF.

This clonotype came up many times. The V gene is TRBV7-3, the J gene TRBJ1-1; D perhaps matches TRBD1 (5 bases). The V end was cut by 4 bases, the J end by 4 bases, with 13 bases between. Per germline, CDR1 SGHTA and CDR2 FQGTGA. The CDR3 has 14 residues. For the CDR3, the DNA is TGTGCCAGCAGCTCGGTGGGGGGAGCCACTGAAGCTTTCTTT. Translation gives CASSSVGGATEAFF.

This clonotype showed up many times. The chain links TRBV4-2 to TRBJ1-1; no firm D call. CDR3 length equals 13 residues. Germline assignment: CDR1 LGHNA and CDR2 YNFKEQ. Trimming removed 0 bases at V and 5 bases at J, with 7 bases between. This chain's CDR3 is CASSQEAVTEAFF. DNA for the CDR3: TGTGCCAGCAGCCAAGAGGCGGTGACTGAAGCTTTCTTT.

This clonotype has ten or more counts. The rearrangement uses TRBV12-3 or TRBV12-4 and TRBJ1-2, with D uncertain. V lost 3 bases and J 4 bases, leaving 9 bases between the germline ends. There are 13 residues in the CDR3. This chain's CDR3 is CASSLPDRYGYTF. The CDR3 nucleotides read TGTGCCAGCAGTTTGCCCGACCGCTATGGCTACACCTTC.

This clonotype was observed at least ten times. The rearrangement links TRBV24-1 to TRBJ1-5, with 9 bases that match TRBD1. J lost 6 bases, V lost 7 bases, and 3 bases had no gene match. Germline V lookup: CDR1 KGHDR, CDR2 SFDVKD. This CDR3 region has 13 residues. The CDR3 coding sequence is TGTGCCACCAGACAGGGGGCAGGTCAGCCCCAGCATTTT. Translated: CATRQGAGQPQHF.

This clonotype was found many times. The chain employs TRBV25-1 and TRBJ1-3; no clear D. The CDR3 extends over 12 amino acids. Germline CDR1 MGHDK, CDR2 SYGVNS. The V and J ends lost 0 bases and 10 bases respectively, with 7 bases between them. The CDR3 sequence is CASSEYVGTIYF. The CDR3, as DNA: TGTGCCAGCAGTGAATATGTAGGGACCATATATTTT.

V usage is TRBV6-1 and J usage is TRBJ2-3; TRBD1 is a possible D gene (6 bases). The CDR3 extends over 14 amino acids. The V and J ends lost 5 bases and 3 bases respectively, with 12 bases between them. Per the germline V gene, CDR1 is MNHNS and CDR2 is SASEGT. CDR3 protein: CASSNSGETDTQYF. The CDR3, as DNA: TGTGCCAGCAGTAACTCAGGGGAGACAGATACGCAGTATTTT.